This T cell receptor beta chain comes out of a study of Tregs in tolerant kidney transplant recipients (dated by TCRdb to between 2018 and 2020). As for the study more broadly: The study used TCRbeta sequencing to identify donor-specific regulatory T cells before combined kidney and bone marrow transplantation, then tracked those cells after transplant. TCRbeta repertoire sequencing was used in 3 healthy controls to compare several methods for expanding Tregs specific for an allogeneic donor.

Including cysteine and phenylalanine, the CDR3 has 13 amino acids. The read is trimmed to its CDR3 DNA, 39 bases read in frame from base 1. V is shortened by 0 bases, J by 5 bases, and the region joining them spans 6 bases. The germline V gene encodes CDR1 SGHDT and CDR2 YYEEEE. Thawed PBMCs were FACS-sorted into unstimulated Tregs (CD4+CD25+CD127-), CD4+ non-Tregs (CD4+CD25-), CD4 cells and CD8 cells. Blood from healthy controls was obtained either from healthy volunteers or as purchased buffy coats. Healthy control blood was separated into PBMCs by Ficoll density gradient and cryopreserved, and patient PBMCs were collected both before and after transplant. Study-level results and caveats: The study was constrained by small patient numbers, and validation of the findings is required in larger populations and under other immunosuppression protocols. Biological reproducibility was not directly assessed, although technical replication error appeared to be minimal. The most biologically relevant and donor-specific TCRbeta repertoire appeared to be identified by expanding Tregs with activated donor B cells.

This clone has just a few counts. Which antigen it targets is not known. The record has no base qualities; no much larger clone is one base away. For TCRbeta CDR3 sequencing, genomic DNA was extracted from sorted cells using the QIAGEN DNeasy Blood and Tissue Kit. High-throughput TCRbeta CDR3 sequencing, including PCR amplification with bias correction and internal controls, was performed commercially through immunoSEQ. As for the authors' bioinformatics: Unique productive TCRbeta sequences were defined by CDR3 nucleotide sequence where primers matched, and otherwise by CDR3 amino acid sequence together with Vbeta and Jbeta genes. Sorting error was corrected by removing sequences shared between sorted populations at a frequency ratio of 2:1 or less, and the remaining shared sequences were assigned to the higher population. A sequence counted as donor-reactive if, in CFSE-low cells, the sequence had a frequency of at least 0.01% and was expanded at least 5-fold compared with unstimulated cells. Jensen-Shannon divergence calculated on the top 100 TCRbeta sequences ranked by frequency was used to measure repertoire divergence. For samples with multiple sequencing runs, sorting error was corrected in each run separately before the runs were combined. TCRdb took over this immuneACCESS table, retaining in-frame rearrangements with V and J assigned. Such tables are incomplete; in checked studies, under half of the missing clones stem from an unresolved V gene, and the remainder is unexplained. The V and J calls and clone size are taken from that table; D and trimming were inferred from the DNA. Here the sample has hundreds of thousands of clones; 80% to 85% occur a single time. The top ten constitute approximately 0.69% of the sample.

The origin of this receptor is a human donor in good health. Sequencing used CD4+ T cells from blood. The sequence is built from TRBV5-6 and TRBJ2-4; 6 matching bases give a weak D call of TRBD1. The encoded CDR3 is CASSLGQENIQYF. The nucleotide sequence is TGTGCCAGCAGCTTGGGACAGGAAAACATTCAGTACTTC. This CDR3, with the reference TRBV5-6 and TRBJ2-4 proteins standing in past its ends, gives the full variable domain DAGVTQSPTHLIKTRGQQVTLRCSPKSGHDTVSWYQQALGQGPQFIFQYYEEEERQRGNFPDRFSGHQFPNYSSELNVNALLLGDSALYLCASSLGQENIQYFGAGTRLSVL.